A single T cell receptor (beta chain) is shown here with its context. Its specificity is not known. Using constant-segment primers, 5'RACE produced TCR alpha and TCR beta cDNA libraries carrying sample barcodes and UMIs. TCRdb called the 5' RACE reads again in MiXCR, with one record for every CDR3 protein. The sample has some 82,000 distinct CDR3 sequences, over 10% seen once. CDR1 DFQATT and CDR2 SNEGSKA come from the germline V gene (reference sequence). The ends were cut back, 0 bases at V and 2 bases at J, with 16 bases in the middle. The CDR3 consists of 16 residues. The data originate from a study of T-cell memory formation after mild COVID-19. About the study: Across donors, TCR clusters were largely donor specific. Study outcomes and limitations: Clones from the second wave (peaking day 37) had unconfirmed SARS-CoV-2 specificity. Pre-infection memory showed some responding clones, and this suggested that cross-reactive memory joined.

This sequence was found in a young man who had mild COVID-19 (a few samples of this study predate the infection). Cell type and time point are not known. The chain employs TRBV20-1 and TRBJ2-5; possibly TRBD2 for D (5 bases). The specimen was PBMCs or a T cell subset sorted from them (not recorded which). The DNA for the CDR3 is TGCAGTGCTAGAGACGATGACGCTAGCTGGCAAGAGACCCAGTACTTC. Encoded protein: CSARDDDASWQETQYF.